This T cell receptor (beta chain) was retrieved from a study of radiotherapy plus CTLA-4 blockade in lung cancer. Profiling relied on immunoSEQ multiplex PCR, and the TCRdb table lists in-frame clones only, not all of them. The sample includes about 77,000 clones, roughly 70% seen only once; the top ten take more than 7.5%. The CDR3 extends over 15 amino acids. V lost 5 bases, J lost 10 bases, and 23 bases lay in between. Germline V gene sequence: CDR1 LNHDA, CDR2 SQIVND (reference sequence). Findings and caveats of the study: Clones of tumor-derived TCRs expanded in blood after radiotherapy plus ipilimumab.

In this sample, this clone turned up once. Its antigen remains unknown. Those with chemo-refractory metastatic non-small-cell lung cancer were treated with focal radiation combined with CTLA-4 blockade using ipilimumab. This chain links TRBV19 with TRBJ1-2; D perhaps matches TRBD1 (5 bases). The TCR was taken from a human donor with non-small cell lung cancer whose response to radiotherapy plus ipilimumab could not be evaluated. The source was peripheral blood, collected from a patient treated with radiotherapy plus ipilimumab. CDR3 sequence reads: CASSPRPGQGYDYTF. The CDR3 bases are TGTGCCAGTAGTCCTCGGCCAGGGCAGGGCTACGACTACACCTTC.